This entry lists 14 T cell receptor beta chains sequenced from one sample in a study of shared T cell receptors in the human thymus. Data came from immunoSEQ multiplex PCR; TCRdb stores just in-frame clones and leaves some out. The repertoire has 500,000 to 750,000 clones, around nine tenths of them found once; the top ten carry 0.0095% to 0.011%. The same data also went into a second study, on human thymus T cells.

Source material: thymocytes. These receptors originate from a boy in the first two years of life with a congenital heart defect.

The V and J genes are TRBV14 and TRBJ1-1; unclear D gene. CDR1 is SGHDN, CDR2 FVKESK, per germline. The CDR3 spans 18 residues. V was trimmed by 5 bases and J by 4 bases, leaving 26 bases between them. In DNA, the CDR3 is TGTGCCAGCAGCTACAAGCTCCCCGCAGACTTTTTCGGCACTGAAGCTTTCTTT. Amino acids: CASSYKLPADFFGTEAFF.

This chain links TRBV15 with TRBJ2-5; D gene uncertain. The germline V and J ends were trimmed by 0 bases and 5 bases, with 10 bases remaining between them. CDR1 LNHNV and CDR2 YYDKDF come from the germline V gene (reference sequence). The CDR3 contains 14 residues. The CDR3 DNA reads as TGTGCCACCAGCAGAGAACGGCACGGGGAGACCCAGTACTTC. The encoded protein is CATSRERHGETQYF.

CDR3: CASSPKGTSGRAYEQYF. The CDR3 DNA reads as TGTGCCAGCAGTCCTAAAGGGACTAGCGGGAGAGCCTACGAGCAGTACTTC. V usage is TRBV28 and J usage is TRBJ2-7; 14 nucleotides line up with TRBD2. V gave up 5 bases and J gave up 2 bases; unmatched junction bases: 8. There are 17 residues in the CDR3. Germline V CDR1 and CDR2: MDHEN, SYDVKM.

The chain has TRBV6-1 and TRBJ1-2, with D tentatively TRBD1 (5 bases). Germline assignment: CDR1 MNHNS and CDR2 SASEGT. Trimming left V 4 bases short and J 6 bases short, with 33 bases between. The CDR3 length is 20 residues. The CDR3 protein is CASSVPPLRTQRVLGHGYTF. The CDR3 DNA sequence: TGTGCCAGCAGTGTCCCCCCCCTCCGGACACAACGAGTATTGGGTCATGGCTACACCTTC.

V gene TRBV5-1 combines with J gene TRBJ2-3, with D possibly matching TRBD1 (6 bases). The germline V gene encodes CDR1 SGHRS and CDR2 YFSETQ. CDR3 length: 17 amino acids. V shed 4 bases and J shed 3 bases, with 21 bases lying between them. The CDR3 is CASSPEKAAGATDTQYF. The CDR3 region has the DNA TGCGCCAGCAGCCCGGAAAAGGCAGCAGGGGCAACAGATACGCAGTATTTT.

The chain has TRBV28 and TRBJ1-5, with TRBD1 matching over 8 bases. Germline values: CDR1 MDHEN, CDR2 SYDVKM. This CDR3 is built from 19 residues. The V gene end was trimmed by 0 bases and the J gene end by 2 bases; junction bases not matched to a gene: 12. The CDR3 DNA reads as TGTGCCAGCAGTTTATGCGGGCAGGGGGCCCAATATGGCAATCAGCCCCAGCATTTT. It codes for CASSLCGQGAQYGNQPQHF.

This clone was found a few times. The rearrangement uses TRBV27 and TRBJ1-5; TRBD1 matches at 8 bases. CDR1 and CDR2 (germline): MNHEY, SMNVEV (reference sequence). Trimming at V came to 5 bases and at J to 7 bases, leaving 16 bases not matched to a gene. The CDR3 has 17 residues. This CDR3 is CASSNLTTQGAEQPQHF. Here the CDR3 DNA reads TGTGCCAGCAGTAACCTGACCACTCAGGGGGCAGAGCAGCCCCAGCATTTT.

The chain links TRBV10-3 to TRBJ2-5; D perhaps matches TRBD2 (6 bases). The CDR3 has 15 residues. V was shortened by 8 bases and J by 5 bases, with 21 bases between the two germline ends. Germline V gene lookup returns CDR1 ENHRY and CDR2 SYGVKD. The CDR3 DNA reads TGTGCCATCTGCGGCGGGGTACAGGACGAGGAGACCCAGTACTTC. Translating gives CAICGGVQDEETQYF.

The chain has TRBV7-2 and TRBJ1-2; 9 bases are a match to TRBD1. This CDR3 region has 16 residues. The germline gives CDR1 SGHTA, CDR2 FQGNSA. V was pared by 3 bases and J by 6 bases, with 11 bases of the junction left unmatched. The DNA of the CDR3 is TGTGCCAGCAGCTTTATCAAGGCCGGGACAGGGCATGGCTACACCTTC. Protein: CASSFIKAGTGHGYTF.

V is TRBV4-3 and J is TRBJ2-2; the D gene is possibly TRBD1 (5 bases). Trimming took 1 base from V and 6 from J, leaving 15 bases between them. CDR3 length equals 16 residues. Germline V CDR1 and CDR2: LGHNA, YSLEER. CDR3 bases: TGCGCCAGCAGCCAAGTCGGTAGAAAGGGGTCCGGGGAGCTGTTTTTT. Translation gives CASSQVGRKGSGELFF.

This rearrangement joins TRBV27 to TRBJ1-3; D is possibly TRBD1 (5 bases). CDR3 length equals 15 residues. Germline CDR1 is MNHEY and CDR2 is SMNVEV (reference sequence). V lost 2 bases and J 4 bases, leaving 12 bases between the germline ends. The CDR3 is CASSLRQTSGNTIYF. Written as DNA, the CDR3 is TGTGCCAGCAGTTTACGACAGACGTCGGGAAACACCATATATTTT.

This chain uses TRBV7-2 with TRBJ2-7; TRBD2 matches at 8 bases. Unmatched junction bases numbered 12, after V lost 4 bases and J lost 4 bases. Germline V gene lookup returns CDR1 SGHTA and CDR2 FQGNSA. This CDR3 has 16 amino acids. CDR3 sequence: CASSSRGGRLRYEQYF. DNA of the CDR3: TGTGCCAGCAGCTCTCGGGGGGGGAGACTAAGGTACGAGCAGTACTTC. Drawing the rest from reference TRBV7-2 and TRBJ2-7, the complete variable domain is GAGVSQSPSNKVTEKGKDVELRCDPISGHTALYWYRQSLGQGLEFLIYFQGNSAPDKSGLPSDRFSAERTGGSVSTLTIQRTQQEDSAVYLCASSSRGGRLRYEQYFGPGTRLTVT.

The chain recombines TRBV28 with TRBJ1-5, with D maybe TRBD1 (6 bases). Germline CDR1 is MDHEN and CDR2 is SYDVKM. CDR3 length: 16 residues. V was trimmed by 6 bases and J by 0 bases, leaving 15 bases between them. The CDR3 loop is CASSSRDTYSNQPQHF. The CDR3 nucleotides read TGTGCCAGCAGCTCTCGGGACACCTATAGCAATCAGCCCCAGCATTTT.

This clone was counted a single time. The CDR3, as DNA: TGTGCCAGCAGTGAAAGTCGTCAGGTAGATCAGCCCCAGCATTTT. Protein product: CASSESRQVDQPQHF. The chain uses TRBV25-1 and TRBJ1-5; the D is unclear. Germline lookup yields CDR1 MGHDK and CDR2 SYGVNS. V gave up 2 bases and J gave up 5 bases, with 13 bases separating them. The CDR3 is 15 amino acids.